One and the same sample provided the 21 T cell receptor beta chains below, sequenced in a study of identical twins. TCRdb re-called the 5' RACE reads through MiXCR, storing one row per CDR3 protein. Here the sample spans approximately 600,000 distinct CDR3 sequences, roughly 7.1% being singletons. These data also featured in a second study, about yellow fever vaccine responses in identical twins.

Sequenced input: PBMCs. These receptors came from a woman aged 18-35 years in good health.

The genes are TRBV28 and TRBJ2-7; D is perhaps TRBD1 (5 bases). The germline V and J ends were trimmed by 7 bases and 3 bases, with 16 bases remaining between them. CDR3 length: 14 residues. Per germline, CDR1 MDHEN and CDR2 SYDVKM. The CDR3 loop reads CASTSLTGDYEQYV. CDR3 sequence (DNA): TGTGCCAGCACCTCTCTAACAGGAGACTACGAGCAGTACGTC.

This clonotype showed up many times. CDR3: CASSWEPRNEQFF. CDR3 bases: TGCGCCAGCTCCTGGGAGCCCCGCAATGAGCAGTTCTTC. This sequence joins TRBV5-1 and TRBJ2-1; tentatively, D is TRBD2 (5 bases). CDR3 length equals 13 residues. The germline gives CDR1 SGHRS, CDR2 YFSETQ. The V end was cut by 7 bases, the J end by 6 bases, with 14 bases between.

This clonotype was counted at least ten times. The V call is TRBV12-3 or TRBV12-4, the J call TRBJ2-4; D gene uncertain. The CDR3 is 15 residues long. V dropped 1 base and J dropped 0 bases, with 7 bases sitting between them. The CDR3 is CASSLVERAKNIQYF. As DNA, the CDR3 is TGTGCCAGCAGTTTAGTGGAGAGAGCCAAAAACATTCAGTACTTC.

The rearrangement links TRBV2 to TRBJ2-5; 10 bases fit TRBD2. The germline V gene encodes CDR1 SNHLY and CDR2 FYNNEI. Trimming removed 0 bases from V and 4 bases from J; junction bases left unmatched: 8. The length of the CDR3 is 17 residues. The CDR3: CASSEAIVRLAGETQYF. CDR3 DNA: TGTGCCAGCAGTGAAGCTATAGTCCGACTAGCGGGAGAGACCCAGTACTTC.

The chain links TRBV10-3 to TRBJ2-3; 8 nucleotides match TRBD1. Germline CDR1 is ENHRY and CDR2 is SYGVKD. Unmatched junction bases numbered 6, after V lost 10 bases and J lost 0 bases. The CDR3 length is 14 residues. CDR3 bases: TGTGCCAGCCGGACAGGGCGTAGCACAGATACGCAGTATTTT. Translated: CASRTGRSTDTQYF.

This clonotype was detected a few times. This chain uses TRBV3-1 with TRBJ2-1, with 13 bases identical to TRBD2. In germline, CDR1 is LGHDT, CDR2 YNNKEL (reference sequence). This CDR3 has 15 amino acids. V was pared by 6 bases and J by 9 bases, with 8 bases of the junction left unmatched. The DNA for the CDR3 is TGTGCCAGCAGTTTGGGACTAGCGGGAAAGGGTGAGCAGTTCTTC. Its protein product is CASSLGLAGKGEQFF.

DNA of the CDR3: TGTGCCAGCAATACACAGGGAGGCCCCTACAATGAGCAGTTCTTC. Amino acid sequence: CASNTQGGPYNEQFF. The chain carries TRBV12-3 or TRBV12-4 and TRBJ2-1; D possibly uses TRBD1 or TRBD2 (6 bases each). This CDR3 has 15 amino acids. Between the trimmed V and J ends, which lost 7 bases and 2 bases, there was a span of 15 bases.

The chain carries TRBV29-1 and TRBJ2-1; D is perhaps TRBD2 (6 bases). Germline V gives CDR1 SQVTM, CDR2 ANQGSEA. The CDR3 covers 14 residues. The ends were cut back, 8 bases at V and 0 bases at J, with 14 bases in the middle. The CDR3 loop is CSTGGTFSYNEQFF. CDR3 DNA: TGCAGCACCGGAGGGACCTTCTCCTACAATGAGCAGTTCTTC.

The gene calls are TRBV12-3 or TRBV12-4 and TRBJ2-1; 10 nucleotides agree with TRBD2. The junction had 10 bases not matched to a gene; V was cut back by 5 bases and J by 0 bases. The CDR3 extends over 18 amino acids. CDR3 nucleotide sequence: TGTGCCAGCAGTAGGGGTCTAGCGGGAGTGAGCTCCTACAATGAGCAGTTCTTC. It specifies CASSRGLAGVSSYNEQFF.

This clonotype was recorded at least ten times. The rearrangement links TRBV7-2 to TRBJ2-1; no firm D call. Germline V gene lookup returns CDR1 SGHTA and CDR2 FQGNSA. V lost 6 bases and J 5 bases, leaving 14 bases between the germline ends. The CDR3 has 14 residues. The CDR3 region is CASSPRHTNNEQFF. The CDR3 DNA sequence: TGTGCCAGCAGTCCGCGACATACCAACAATGAGCAGTTCTTC. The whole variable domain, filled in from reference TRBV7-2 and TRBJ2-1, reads GAGVSQSPSNKVTEKGKDVELRCDPISGHTALYWYRQSLGQGLEFLIYFQGNSAPDKSGLPSDRFSAERTGGSVSTLTIQRTQQEDSAVYLCASSPRHTNNEQFFGPGTRLTVL.

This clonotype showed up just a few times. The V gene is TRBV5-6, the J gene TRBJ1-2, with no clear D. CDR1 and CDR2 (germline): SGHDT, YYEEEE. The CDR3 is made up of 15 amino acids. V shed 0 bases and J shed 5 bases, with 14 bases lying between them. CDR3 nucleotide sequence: TGTGCCAGCAGCTTGGGGTCTATACAGTCGTATGGCTACACCTTC. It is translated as CASSLGSIQSYGYTF.

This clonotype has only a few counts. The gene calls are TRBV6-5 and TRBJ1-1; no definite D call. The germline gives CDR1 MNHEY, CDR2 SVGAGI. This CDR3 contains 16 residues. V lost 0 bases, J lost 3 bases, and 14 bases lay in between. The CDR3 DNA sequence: TGTGCCAGCAGTTACTCTGGGGTTACGGCGGACACTGAAGCTTTCTTT. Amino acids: CASSYSGVTADTEAFF.

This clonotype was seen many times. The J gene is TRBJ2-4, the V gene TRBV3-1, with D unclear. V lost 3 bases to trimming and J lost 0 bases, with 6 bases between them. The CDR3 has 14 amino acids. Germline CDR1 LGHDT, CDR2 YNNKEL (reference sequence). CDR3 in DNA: TGTGCCAGCAGCCACAGTCAAGCCAAAAACATTCAGTACTTC. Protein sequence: CASSHSQAKNIQYF.

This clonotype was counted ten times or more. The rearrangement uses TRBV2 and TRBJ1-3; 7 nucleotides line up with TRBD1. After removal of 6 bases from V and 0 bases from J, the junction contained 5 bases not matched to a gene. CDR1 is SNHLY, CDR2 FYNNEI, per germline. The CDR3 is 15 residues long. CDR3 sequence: CASSAGQSSGNTIYF. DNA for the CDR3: TGTGCCAGCAGCGCGGGACAGAGCTCTGGAAACACCATATATTTT. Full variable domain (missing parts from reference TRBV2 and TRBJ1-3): EPEVTQTPSHQVTQMGQEVILRCVPISNHLYFYWYRQILGQKVEFLVSFYNNEISEKSEIFDDQFSVERPDGSNFTLKIRSTKLEDSAMYFCASSAGQSSGNTIYFGEGSWLTVV.

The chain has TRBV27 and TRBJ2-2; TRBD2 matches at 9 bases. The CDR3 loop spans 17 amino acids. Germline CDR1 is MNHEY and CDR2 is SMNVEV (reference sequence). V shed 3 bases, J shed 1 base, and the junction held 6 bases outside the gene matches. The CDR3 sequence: CASSFQSGGRNTGELFF. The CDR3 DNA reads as TGTGCCAGCAGTTTTCAAAGCGGGGGGCGGAACACCGGGGAGCTGTTTTTT.

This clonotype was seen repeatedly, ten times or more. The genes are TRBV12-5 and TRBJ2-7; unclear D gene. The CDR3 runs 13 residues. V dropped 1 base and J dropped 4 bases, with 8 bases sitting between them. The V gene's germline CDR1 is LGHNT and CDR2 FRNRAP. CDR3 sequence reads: CASGLGLSYEQYF. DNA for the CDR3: TGTGCTAGTGGTTTGGGTTTGTCTTACGAGCAGTACTTC.

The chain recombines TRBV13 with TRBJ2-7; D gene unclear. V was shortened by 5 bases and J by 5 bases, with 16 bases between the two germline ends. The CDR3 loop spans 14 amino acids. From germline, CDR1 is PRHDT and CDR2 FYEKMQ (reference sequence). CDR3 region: CASSPLSGPHEQYF. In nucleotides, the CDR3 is TGTGCCAGCAGCCCCCTCTCAGGCCCCCACGAGCAGTACTTC.

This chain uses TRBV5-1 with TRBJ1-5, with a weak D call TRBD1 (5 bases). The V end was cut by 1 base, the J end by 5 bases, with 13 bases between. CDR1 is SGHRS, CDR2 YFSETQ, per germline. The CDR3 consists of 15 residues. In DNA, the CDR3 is TGCGCCAGCAGCTTGAGGGGCGGGCCGGATCAGCCCCAGCATTTT. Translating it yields CASSLRGGPDQPQHF.

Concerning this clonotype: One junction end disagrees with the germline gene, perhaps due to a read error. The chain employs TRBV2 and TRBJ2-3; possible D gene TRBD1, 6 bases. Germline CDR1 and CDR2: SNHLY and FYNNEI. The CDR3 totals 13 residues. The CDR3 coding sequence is TGTGCCAGCAGCGAAGAGTACAGGGCAACGCAGTATTTT. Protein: CASSEEYRATQYF. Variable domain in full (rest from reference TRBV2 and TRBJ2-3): EPEVTQTPSHQVTQMGQEVILRCVPISNHLYFYWYRQILGQKVEFLVSFYNNEISEKSEIFDDQFSVERPDGSNFTLKIRSTKLEDSAMYFCASSEEYRATQYFGPGTRLTVL.

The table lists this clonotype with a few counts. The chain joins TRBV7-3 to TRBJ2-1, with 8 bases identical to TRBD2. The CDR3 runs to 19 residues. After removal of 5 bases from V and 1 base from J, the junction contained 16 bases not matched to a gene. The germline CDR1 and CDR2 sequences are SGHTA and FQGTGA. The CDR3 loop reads CASSLPGLAPRLSYNEQFF. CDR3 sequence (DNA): TGTGCCAGCAGCCTACCCGGACTAGCTCCACGACTTTCCTACAATGAGCAGTTCTTC.

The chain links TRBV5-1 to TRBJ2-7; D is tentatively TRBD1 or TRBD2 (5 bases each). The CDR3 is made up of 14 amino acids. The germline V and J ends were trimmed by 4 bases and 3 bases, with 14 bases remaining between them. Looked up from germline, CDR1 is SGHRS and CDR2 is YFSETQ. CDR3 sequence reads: CASSVGTQGYEQYF. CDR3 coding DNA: TGCGCCAGCAGCGTGGGGACCCAAGGCTACGAGCAGTACTTC.